The 8 T cell receptor beta chains below come from one sample, sequenced in a study of T cells in localized non-small cell lung cancer. The data were produced by immunoSEQ multiplex PCR, yet TCRdb's version contains in-frame clones alone and is incomplete. The table has 20,000 to 25,000 clones, approximately 91% seen once. Specimen: peripheral blood, collected before any cancer treatment. The receptor source for this set is a male donor at least 60 years old with stage I lung adenocarcinoma.

The CDR3 is CASSKKQAGNTIYF. The CDR3 coding sequence is TGTGCCAGCAGCAAAAAGCAGGCTGGAAACACCATATATTTT. V usage is TRBV21-1 and J usage is TRBJ1-3; TRBD1, as called in the table, went unchecked against the DNA. TRBV21-1 constitutes a pseudogene. CDR3 length equals 14 residues.

Relative to its sample, this clone is medium-sized. This chain joins TRBV20-1 and TRBJ2-7; maybe TRBD2 (6 bases). The ends were cut back, 4 bases at V and 5 bases at J, with 9 bases in the middle. Germline loops: CDR1 DFQATT, CDR2 SNEGSKA (reference sequence). This CDR3 is built from 11 residues. This CDR3 reads CSATPGDEQYF. In nucleotides, the CDR3 is TGCAGTGCTACGCCGGGGGACGAGCAGTACTTC.

In this sample, this clone turned up once. The rearrangement uses TRBV7-2 and TRBJ2-7; the match to TRBD2 covers 10 bases. Trimming took 5 bases from V and 0 from J; bases not matched to a gene: 7. The CDR3 extends over 16 amino acids. Per the germline V gene, CDR1 is SGHTA and CDR2 is FQGNSA. In nucleotides, the CDR3 is TGTGCCAGCAGCCCCTTTAGCGGGGGGAGCTCCTACGAGCAGTACTTC. It encodes CASSPFSGGSSYEQYF.

The chain couples TRBV7-2 to TRBJ2-3; D is unclear. Germline V CDR1 and CDR2: SGHTA, FQGNSA. V lost 3 bases and J lost 6, with 28 bases in between. The CDR3 sequence is 19 residues long. Here the CDR3 DNA reads TGTGCCAGCAGCTTGACCGGGCCGCCTTCTCCCCTTTATTCGGATACGCAGTATTTT. This sequence encodes CASSLTGPPSPLYSDTQYF.

This clone was seen just once. The rearrangement joins TRBV7-6 to TRBJ2-3; 8 bases match TRBD1. Germline V gene data show CDR1 as SGHVS and CDR2 as FNYEAQ. The CDR3 totals 15 residues. The V gene end was trimmed by 3 bases and the J gene end by 2 bases; junction bases not matched to a gene: 4. The CDR3 here is CASSFNRGSTDTQYF. CDR3 DNA sequence: TGTGCCAGCAGCTTTAACAGGGGGTCCACAGATACGCAGTATTTT.

The chain is built from TRBV6-6 and TRBJ1-5; 8 nucleotides match TRBD1. CDR1 and CDR2 (germline): MNHNY, SVGAGI (reference sequence). V gave up 4 bases and J gave up 4 bases; unmatched junction bases: 6. This CDR3 spans 15 amino acids. CDR3 coding DNA: TGTGCCAGCAGTTCTGGGACAGGACTAAATCAGCCCCAGCATTTT. Its protein product is CASSSGTGLNQPQHF.

CDR3: CASSQSFGTGWSLDYGYTF. The CDR3 DNA is TGCGCCAGCAGTCAATCCTTCGGGACAGGGTGGTCTCTTGACTATGGCTACACCTTC. This chain connects TRBV23-1 to TRBJ1-2, with TRBD1 identical over 9 bases. TRBV23-1 falls under the ORF class, with uncertain function. V dropped 0 bases and J dropped 3; count of bases not matched to a gene: 14. There are 19 residues in the CDR3.

This clone was seen a single time. V is TRBV18 and J is TRBJ2-5; no firm D call. V dropped 0 bases and J dropped 5 bases, with 7 bases sitting between them. CDR3 size: 13 residues. The V gene's germline CDR1 is KGHSH and CDR2 LQKENI. CDR3 in amino acids: CASSPPSSETQYF. CDR3 nucleotides: TGTGCCAGCTCACCACCGTCTTCGGAGACCCAGTACTTC.